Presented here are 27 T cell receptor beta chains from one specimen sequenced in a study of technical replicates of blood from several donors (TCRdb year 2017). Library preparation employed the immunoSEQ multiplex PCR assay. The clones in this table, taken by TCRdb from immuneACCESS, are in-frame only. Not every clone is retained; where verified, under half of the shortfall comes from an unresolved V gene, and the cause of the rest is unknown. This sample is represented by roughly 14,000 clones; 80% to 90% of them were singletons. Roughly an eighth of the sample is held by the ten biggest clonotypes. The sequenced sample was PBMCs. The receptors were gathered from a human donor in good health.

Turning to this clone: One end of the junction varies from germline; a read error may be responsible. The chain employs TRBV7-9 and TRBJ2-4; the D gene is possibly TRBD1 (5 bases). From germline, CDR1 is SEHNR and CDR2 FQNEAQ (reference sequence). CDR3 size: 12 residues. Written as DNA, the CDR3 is TGTGCCAGCAGCTTAGTGGGTCAGGGCCTGATCTTC. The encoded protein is CASSLVGQGLIF.

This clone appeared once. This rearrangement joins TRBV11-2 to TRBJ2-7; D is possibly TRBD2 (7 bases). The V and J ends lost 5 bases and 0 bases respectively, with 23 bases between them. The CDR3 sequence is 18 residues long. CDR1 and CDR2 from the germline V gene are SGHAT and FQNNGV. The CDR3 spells CASSPINRGAYSSYEQYF. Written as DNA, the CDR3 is TGTGCCAGCAGCCCTATCAACCGGGGGGCCTACAGCTCCTACGAGCAGTACTTC.

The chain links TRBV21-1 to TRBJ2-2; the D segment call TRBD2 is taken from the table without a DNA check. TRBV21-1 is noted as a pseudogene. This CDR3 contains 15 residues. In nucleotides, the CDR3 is TGTGCCAGCTCACCTGGGGGGAGCCACACCGGGGAGCTGTTTTTT. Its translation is CASSPGGSHTGELFF.

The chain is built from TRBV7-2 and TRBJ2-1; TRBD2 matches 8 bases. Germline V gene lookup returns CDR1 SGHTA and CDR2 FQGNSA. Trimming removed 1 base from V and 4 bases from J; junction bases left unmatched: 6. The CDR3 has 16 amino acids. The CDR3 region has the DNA TGTGCCAGCAGCTTAGAGTTTAGCGGGACATACAATGAGCAGTTCTTC. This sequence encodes CASSLEFSGTYNEQFF.

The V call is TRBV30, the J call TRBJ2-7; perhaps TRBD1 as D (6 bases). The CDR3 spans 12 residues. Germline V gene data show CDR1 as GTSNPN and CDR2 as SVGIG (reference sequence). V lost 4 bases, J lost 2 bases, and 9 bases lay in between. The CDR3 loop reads CAWTQGPYEQYF. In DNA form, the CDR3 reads TGTGCCTGGACACAGGGCCCCTACGAGCAGTACTTC.

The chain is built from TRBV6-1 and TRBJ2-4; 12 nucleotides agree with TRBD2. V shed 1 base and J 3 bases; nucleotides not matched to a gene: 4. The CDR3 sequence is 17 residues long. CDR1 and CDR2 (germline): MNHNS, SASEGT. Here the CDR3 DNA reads TGTGCCAGCAGTGAAGACGGGACTAGCGGGTTCAAAAACATTCAGTACTTC. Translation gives CASSEDGTSGFKNIQYF.

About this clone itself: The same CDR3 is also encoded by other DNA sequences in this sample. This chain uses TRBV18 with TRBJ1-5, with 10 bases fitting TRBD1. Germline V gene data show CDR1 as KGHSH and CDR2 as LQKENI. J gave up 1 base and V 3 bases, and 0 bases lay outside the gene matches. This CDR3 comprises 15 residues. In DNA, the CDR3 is TGTGCCAGCTCACCGGGACAGGGGAGCAATCAGCCCCAGCATTTT. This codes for CASSPGQGSNQPQHF.

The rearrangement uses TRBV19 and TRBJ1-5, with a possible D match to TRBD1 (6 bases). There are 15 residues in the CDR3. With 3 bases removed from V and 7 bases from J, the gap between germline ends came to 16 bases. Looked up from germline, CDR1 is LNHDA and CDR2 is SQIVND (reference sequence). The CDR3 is CASSIWEGGSQPQHF. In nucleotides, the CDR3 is TGTGCCAGTAGTATTTGGGAGGGGGGAAGCCAGCCCCAGCATTTT.

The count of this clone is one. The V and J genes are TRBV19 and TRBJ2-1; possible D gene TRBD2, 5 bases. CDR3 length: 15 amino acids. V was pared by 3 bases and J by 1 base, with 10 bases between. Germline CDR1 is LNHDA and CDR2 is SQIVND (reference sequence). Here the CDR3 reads CASSIGSESYNEQFF. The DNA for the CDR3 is TGTGCCAGTAGTATTGGTAGCGAGTCCTACAATGAGCAGTTCTTC.

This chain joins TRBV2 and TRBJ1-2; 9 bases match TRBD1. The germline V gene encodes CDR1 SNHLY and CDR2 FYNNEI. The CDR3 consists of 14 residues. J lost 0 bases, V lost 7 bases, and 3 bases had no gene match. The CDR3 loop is CASTGQGSNYGYTF. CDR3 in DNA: TGTGCCAGCACCGGACAGGGGTCTAACTATGGCTACACCTTC.

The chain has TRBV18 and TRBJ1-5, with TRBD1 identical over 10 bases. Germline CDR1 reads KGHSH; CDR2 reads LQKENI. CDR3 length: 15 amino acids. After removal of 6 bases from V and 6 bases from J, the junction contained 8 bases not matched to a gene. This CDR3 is CASSYGQGEGQPQHF. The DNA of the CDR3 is TGTGCCAGCTCGTACGGACAGGGGGAGGGTCAGCCCCAGCATTTT.

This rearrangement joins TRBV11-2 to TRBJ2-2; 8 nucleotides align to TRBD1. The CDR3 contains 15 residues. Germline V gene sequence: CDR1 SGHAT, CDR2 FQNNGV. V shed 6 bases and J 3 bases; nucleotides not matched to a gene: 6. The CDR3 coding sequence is TGTGCCAGCAGGTCGGGACAGGCGGACACCGGGGAGCTGTTTTTT. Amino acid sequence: CASRSGQADTGELFF.

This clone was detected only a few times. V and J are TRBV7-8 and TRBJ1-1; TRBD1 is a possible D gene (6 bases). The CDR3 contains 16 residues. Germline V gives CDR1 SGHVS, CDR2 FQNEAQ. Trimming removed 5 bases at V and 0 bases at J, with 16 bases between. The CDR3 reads CASSHSGVGVNTEAFF. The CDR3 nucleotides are TGTGCCAGCAGCCACTCAGGGGTAGGGGTGAACACTGAAGCTTTCTTT.

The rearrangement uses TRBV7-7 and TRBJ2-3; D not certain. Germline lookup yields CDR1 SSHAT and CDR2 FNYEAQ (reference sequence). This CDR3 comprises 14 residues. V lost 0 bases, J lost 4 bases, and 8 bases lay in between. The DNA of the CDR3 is TGTGCCAGCAGCTTAGCTAACAACCCAGATACGCAGTATTTT. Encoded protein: CASSLANNPDTQYF.

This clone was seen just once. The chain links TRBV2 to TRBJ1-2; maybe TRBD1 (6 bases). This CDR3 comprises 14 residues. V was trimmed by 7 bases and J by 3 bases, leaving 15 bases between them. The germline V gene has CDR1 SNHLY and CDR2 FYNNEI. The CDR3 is CASNPQGLDYGYTF. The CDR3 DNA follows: TGTGCCAGCAACCCACAGGGTCTTGACTATGGCTACACCTTC. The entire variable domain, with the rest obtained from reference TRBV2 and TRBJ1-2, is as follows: EPEVTQTPSHQVTQMGQEVILRCVPISNHLYFYWYRQILGQKVEFLVSFYNNEISEKSEIFDDQFSVERPDGSNFTLKIRSTKLEDSAMYFCASNPQGLDYGYTFGSGTRLTVV.

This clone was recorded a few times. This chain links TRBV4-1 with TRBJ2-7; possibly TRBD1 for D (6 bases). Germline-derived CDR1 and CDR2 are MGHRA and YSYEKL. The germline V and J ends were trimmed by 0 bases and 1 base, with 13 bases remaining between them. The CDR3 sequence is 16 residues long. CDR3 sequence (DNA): TGCGCCAGCAGCCAAGATGAGGGGGTTGGATCCTACGAGCAGTACTTC. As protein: CASSQDEGVGSYEQYF.

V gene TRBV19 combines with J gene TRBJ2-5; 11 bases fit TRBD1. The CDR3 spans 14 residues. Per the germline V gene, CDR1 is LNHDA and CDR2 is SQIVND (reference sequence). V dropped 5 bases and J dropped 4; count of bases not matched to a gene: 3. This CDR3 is CASSQGQGGETQYF. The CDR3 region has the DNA TGTGCCAGTAGTCAGGGACAGGGGGGAGAGACCCAGTACTTC. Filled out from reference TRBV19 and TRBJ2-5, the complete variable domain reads DGGITQSPKYLFRKEGQNVTLSCEQNLNHDAMYWYRQDPGQGLRLIYYSQIVNDFQKGDIAEGYSVSREKKESFPLTVTSAQKNPTAFYLCASSQGQGGETQYFGPGTRLLVL.

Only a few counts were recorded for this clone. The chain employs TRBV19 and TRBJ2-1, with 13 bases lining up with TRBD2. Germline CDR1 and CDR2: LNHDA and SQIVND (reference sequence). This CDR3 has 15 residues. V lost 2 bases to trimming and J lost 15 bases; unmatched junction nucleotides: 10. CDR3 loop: CASSIREGLAGIRFF. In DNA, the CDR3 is TGTGCCAGTAGTATACGGGAGGGACTAGCGGGAATTCGGTTCTTC.

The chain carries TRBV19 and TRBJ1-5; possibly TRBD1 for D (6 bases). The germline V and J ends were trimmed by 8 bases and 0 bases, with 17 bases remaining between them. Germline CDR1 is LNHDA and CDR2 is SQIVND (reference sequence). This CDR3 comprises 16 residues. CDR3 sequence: CASGSGGAVSNQPQHF. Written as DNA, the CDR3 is TGTGCCAGTGGCAGTGGGGGGGCAGTTAGCAATCAGCCCCAGCATTTT.

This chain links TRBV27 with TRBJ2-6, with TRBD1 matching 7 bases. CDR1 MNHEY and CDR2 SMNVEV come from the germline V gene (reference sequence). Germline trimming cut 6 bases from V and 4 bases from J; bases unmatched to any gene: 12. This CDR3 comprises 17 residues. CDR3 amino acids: CASRPNRGLYGANVLTF. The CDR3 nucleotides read TGTGCCAGCAGACCAAACAGGGGATTGTACGGGGCCAACGTCCTGACTTTC.

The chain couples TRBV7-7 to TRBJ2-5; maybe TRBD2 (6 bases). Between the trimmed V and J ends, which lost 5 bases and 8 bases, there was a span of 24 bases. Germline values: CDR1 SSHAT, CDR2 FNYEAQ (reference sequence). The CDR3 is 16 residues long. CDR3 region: CASSQGSGTGVDTQYF. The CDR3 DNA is TGTGCCAGCAGCCAAGGCTCCGGGACTGGAGTGGATACCCAGTACTTC.

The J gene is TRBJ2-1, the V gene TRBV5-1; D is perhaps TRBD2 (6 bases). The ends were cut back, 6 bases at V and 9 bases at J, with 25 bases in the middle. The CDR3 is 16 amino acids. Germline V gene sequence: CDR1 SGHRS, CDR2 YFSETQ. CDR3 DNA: TGCGCCAGCACTCCGCGGGCGGGGCAAAACCAAGGTGAGCAGTTCTTC. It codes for CASTPRAGQNQGEQFF.

CDR3 protein: CASSSQGGQQETQYF. For the CDR3, the DNA is TGTGCCAGCAGCTCCCAGGGGGGACAGCAAGAGACCCAGTACTTC. The gene calls are TRBV7-7 and TRBJ2-5; weak D call: TRBD1 (7 bases). Per germline, CDR1 SSHAT and CDR2 FNYEAQ (reference sequence). Trimming stripped 4 bases from V and 2 bases from J, with 14 bases between. The CDR3 sequence is 15 residues long.

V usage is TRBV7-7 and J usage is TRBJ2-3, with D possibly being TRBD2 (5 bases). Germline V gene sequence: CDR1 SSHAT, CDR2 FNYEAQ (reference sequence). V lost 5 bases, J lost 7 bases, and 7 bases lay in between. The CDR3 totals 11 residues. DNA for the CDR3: TGTGCCAGCAGCGAGGGCAATACGCAGTATTTT. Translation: CASSEGNTQYF. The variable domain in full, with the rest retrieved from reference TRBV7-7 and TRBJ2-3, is GAGVSQSPRYKVTKRGQDVTLRCDPISSHATLYWYQQALGQGPEFLTYFNYEAQPDKSGLPSDRFSAERPEGSISTLTIQRTEQRDSAMYRCASSEGNTQYFGPGTRLTVL.

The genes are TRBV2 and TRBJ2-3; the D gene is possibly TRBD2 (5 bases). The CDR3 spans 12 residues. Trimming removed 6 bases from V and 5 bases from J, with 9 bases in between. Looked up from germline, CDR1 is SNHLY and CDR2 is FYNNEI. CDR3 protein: CASSEGEDTQYF. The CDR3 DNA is TGTGCCAGCAGCGAGGGTGAAGATACGCAGTATTTT.

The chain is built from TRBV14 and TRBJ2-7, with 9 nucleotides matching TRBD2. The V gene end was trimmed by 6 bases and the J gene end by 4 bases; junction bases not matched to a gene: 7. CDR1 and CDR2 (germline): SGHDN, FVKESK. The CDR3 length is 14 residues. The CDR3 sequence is CASRTSGGNYEQYF. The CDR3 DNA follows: TGTGCCAGCAGGACTAGCGGAGGGAATTACGAGCAGTACTTC.

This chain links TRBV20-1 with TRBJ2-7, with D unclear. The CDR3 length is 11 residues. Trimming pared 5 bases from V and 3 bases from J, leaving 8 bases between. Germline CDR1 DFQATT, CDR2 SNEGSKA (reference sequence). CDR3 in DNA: TGCAGTGCTCAGCGAAGCTACGAGCAGTACTTC. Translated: CSAQRSYEQYF.